This T cell receptor (beta chain) was profiled in a study of cytomegalovirus exposure and HLA in healthy donors. Germline V lookup: CDR1 LGHNA, CDR2 YSLEER. The CDR3 consists of 15 residues. V was pared by 0 bases and J by 7 bases, with 13 bases between. Study results and limitations: Being productive about 87% or about 30% of the time was typical of most TCR beta V segments in an earlier analysis.

The PCR made use of 60 Vbeta and 13 Jbeta primers. This table comes from immunoSEQ multiplex PCR, and its TCRdb copy is limited to in-frame clones, with some not included. The sample comprises over 200,000 clones, more than 75% of which are singletons, and over 1% rests with the top ten. Comment on this clone: No antigen is known for it.

The source is a human donor in good health. The source material was PBMCs. The chain links TRBV4-3 to TRBJ1-5; a possible D gene is TRBD1 (5 bases). Here the CDR3 DNA reads TGCGCCAGCAGCCAAGATGGAGGGGCCAGGCAGCCCCAGCATTTT. As protein: CASSQDGGARQPQHF.